What follows are 30 T cell receptor beta chains derived from one specimen sequenced in a study of T cell responses to AZD1222 COVID-19 vaccine. Profiled with immunoSEQ multiplex PCR; TCRdb holds only in-frame clones, not every one. This table has around 120,000 clones, roughly 90% appearing once. Source: peripheral blood, taken on day 0 of AZD1222 vaccination. The source of these receptors is an adult in good health.

The rearrangement links TRBV6-4 to TRBJ2-3; 10 bases agree with TRBD2. After removal of 6 bases from V and 1 base from J, the junction contained 7 bases not matched to a gene. CDR3 length: 16 residues. Germline V CDR1 and CDR2: MRHNA, SNTAGT. CDR3 nucleotides: TGTGCCAGCAGCCAGCGGGGGGGCCGGGGCACAGATACGCAGTATTTT. Translated, it gives CASSQRGGRGTDTQYF.

This chain links TRBV5-8 with TRBJ2-7, with a weak D call TRBD1 (6 bases). The germline V gene has CDR1 SGHTS and CDR2 YDEGEE. This CDR3 spans 15 amino acids. V lost 0 bases, J lost 3 bases, and 13 bases lay in between. The CDR3 region is CASSLVPGTYYEQYF. DNA for the CDR3: TGTGCCAGCAGCTTGGTGCCCGGGACATACTACGAGCAGTACTTC.

V is TRBV6-5 and J is TRBJ2-7; 10 nucleotides align to TRBD2. Trimming cost V 7 bases and J 13 bases; bases outside gene matches: 19. This CDR3 spans 15 amino acids. From germline, CDR1 is MNHEY and CDR2 SVGAGI. This CDR3 is CASMGLAGAQTRHYF. In DNA form, the CDR3 reads TGTGCCAGCATGGGGCTAGCGGGGGCCCAAACTCGGCACTACTTC.

The rearrangement links TRBV19 to TRBJ2-4, with TRBD2 as a possible D gene (6 bases). The CDR3 covers 14 residues. Looked up from germline, CDR1 is LNHDA and CDR2 is SQIVND (reference sequence). Deletions cut 5 bases from V and 3 bases from J, with 11 bases between. This chain's CDR3 is CASSSGGGKNIQYF. The CDR3 bases are TGTGCCAGTAGTTCCGGGGGTGGCAAAAACATTCAGTACTTC.

The chain joins TRBV10-1 to TRBJ2-5; D is uncertain. The germline V and J ends were trimmed by 0 bases and 2 bases, with 10 bases remaining between them. The CDR3 contains 15 residues. Germline values: CDR1 WNHNN, CDR2 SYGVQD (reference sequence). The CDR3: CASSESELPQETQYF. CDR3 DNA sequence: TGCGCCAGCAGTGAGTCGGAATTACCTCAAGAGACCCAGTACTTC.

V is TRBV27 and J is TRBJ1-1, with 8 bases fitting TRBD1. CDR3 length equals 15 residues. V lost 4 bases and J lost 4; bases outside the gene matches: 8. Germline lookup yields CDR1 MNHEY and CDR2 SMNVEV (reference sequence). CDR3 loop: CASSSDRGQGTEAFF. DNA of the CDR3: TGTGCCAGCAGTTCCGACAGGGGCCAGGGCACTGAAGCTTTCTTT.

CDR3 region: CASSYSQTSFEQFF. CDR3 in DNA: TGTGCCAGCAGTTACAGCCAGACTAGTTTCGAGCAGTTCTTC. V gene TRBV6-5 combines with J gene TRBJ2-1; a weak D match, TRBD2 (6 bases). The V and J ends lost 2 bases and 10 bases respectively, with 15 bases between them. The CDR3 totals 14 residues. Germline V gives CDR1 MNHEY, CDR2 SVGAGI.

The chain employs TRBV7-2 and TRBJ2-3; TRBD2 matches 9 bases. Germline CDR1 is SGHTA and CDR2 is FQGNSA. Trimming removed 1 base from V and 2 bases from J; junction bases left unmatched: 4. The CDR3 extends over 16 amino acids. DNA for the CDR3: TGTGCCAGCAGCTTAGGCCTAGCGGGAACCACAGATACGCAGTATTTT. Amino acids: CASSLGLAGTTDTQYF.

The chain employs TRBV5-1 and TRBJ1-1, with D perhaps TRBD1 (5 bases). The germline V gene encodes CDR1 SGHRS and CDR2 YFSETQ. The CDR3 totals 16 residues. V was shortened by 2 bases and J by 0 bases, with 14 bases between the two germline ends. The CDR3 region has the DNA TGCGCCAGCAGCTTTTTCCAGGGAATAATGAACACTGAAGCTTTCTTT. Translation: CASSFFQGIMNTEAFF.

The chain carries TRBV3-1 (or the pseudogene TRBV3-2) and TRBJ1-5; 10 positions agree with TRBD1. Germline CDR1 reads LGHDT; CDR2 reads YNNKEL (reference sequence). With 2 bases clipped from V and 3 bases from J, the junction kept 7 bases outside the gene matches. The CDR3 covers 17 residues. In DNA form, the CDR3 reads TGTGCCAGCAGCCAACCCGGACAGGGGGACAACAATCAGCCCCAGCATTTT. Its protein product is CASSQPGQGDNNQPQHF.

The rearrangement joins TRBV19 to TRBJ1-4; no clear D. V lost 6 bases, J lost 0 bases, and 11 bases lay in between. The germline gives CDR1 LNHDA, CDR2 SQIVND (reference sequence). The length of the CDR3 is 15 residues. The CDR3 bases are TGTGCCAGTAGCCGTTTTCGTTCAACTAATGAAAAACTGTTTTTT. This codes for CASSRFRSTNEKLFF. Supplemented by reference TRBV19 and TRBJ1-4, the full variable domain reads DGGITQSPKYLFRKEGQNVTLSCEQNLNHDAMYWYRQDPGQGLRLIYYSQIVNDFQKGDIAEGYSVSREKKESFPLTVTSAQKNPTAFYLCASSRFRSTNEKLFFGSGTQLSVL.

This clone was seen once. The chain couples TRBV5-1 to TRBJ1-4; 8 positions match TRBD1. The germline V gene has CDR1 SGHRS and CDR2 YFSETQ. The CDR3 has 16 residues. The J segment lost 8 bases and the V segment lost 4 bases, leaving 13 bases of the junction unmatched. CDR3 region: CASSPYPQGAREKLFF. The CDR3, as DNA: TGCGCCAGCAGCCCATACCCTCAGGGGGCGAGGGAAAAACTGTTTTTT.

The chain uses TRBV9 and TRBJ1-1; the D is unclear. Looked up from germline, CDR1 is SGDLS and CDR2 is YYNGEE. V gave up 0 bases and J gave up 2 bases, with 14 bases separating them. This CDR3 contains 16 residues. The CDR3 DNA reads TGTGCCAGCAGCGTAGATCCGAGGCGTGGCAACACTGAAGCTTTCTTT. Protein: CASSVDPRRGNTEAFF.

This clone was found once. This chain joins TRBV7-2 and TRBJ2-3; D is uncertain. Per the germline V gene, CDR1 is SGHTA and CDR2 is FQGNSA. Trimming pared 4 bases from V and 4 bases from J, leaving 9 bases between. This CDR3 has 13 residues. The CDR3 nucleotides read TGTGCCAGCAGCTCCCTCTGGGCAGATACGCAGTATTTT. It is translated as CASSSLWADTQYF.

The genes are TRBV12-3 or TRBV12-4 and TRBJ1-1; D uncertain. Trimming shortened V by 2 bases and J by 2 bases, and 6 bases separated the two germline ends. The CDR3 loop spans 13 amino acids. The DNA of the CDR3 is TGTGCCAGCAGTTTAAAGGGAAACACTGAAGCTTTCTTT. Protein: CASSLKGNTEAFF.

V is TRBV19 and J is TRBJ2-5; 9 nucleotides agree with TRBD1. The junction had 8 bases not matched to a gene; V was cut back by 5 bases and J by 4 bases. Germline V gene sequence: CDR1 LNHDA, CDR2 SQIVND (reference sequence). The CDR3 spans 15 residues. The CDR3 reads CASSLLRQGGETQYF. CDR3 DNA sequence: TGTGCCAGTAGTTTACTCCGACAGGGGGGAGAGACCCAGTACTTC.

The chain joins TRBV19 to TRBJ1-1; D is possibly TRBD1 (6 bases). This CDR3 has 12 amino acids. Per germline, CDR1 LNHDA and CDR2 SQIVND (reference sequence). V lost 7 bases, J lost 6 bases, and 12 bases lay in between. The CDR3 region is CASTRTEAEAFF. Written as DNA, the CDR3 is TGTGCCAGTACCCGGACAGAGGCTGAAGCTTTCTTT.

The chain recombines TRBV12-5 with TRBJ1-3; D unclear. Trimming stripped 2 bases from V and 5 bases from J, with 16 bases between. This CDR3 comprises 16 residues. Germline values: CDR1 LGHNT, CDR2 FRNRAP. DNA for the CDR3: TGTGCTAGTGGTTTGACCAGTAGTGAAGAGAGAAACACCATATATTTT. This gives the protein CASGLTSSEERNTIYF.

The V and J genes are TRBV6-5 and TRBJ1-2; no firm D call. CDR3 length: 12 residues. Germline-derived CDR1 and CDR2 are MNHEY and SVGAGI. The ends were cut back, 2 bases at V and 6 bases at J, with 7 bases in the middle. CDR3 sequence: CASSYGQHGYTF. DNA for the CDR3: TGTGCCAGCAGTTACGGGCAGCATGGCTACACCTTC.

The rearrangement links TRBV15 to TRBJ2-1; 9 bases align to TRBD1. Germline lookup yields CDR1 LNHNV and CDR2 YYDKDF (reference sequence). There are 15 residues in the CDR3. V shed 5 bases, J shed 2 bases, and the junction held 4 bases outside the gene matches. The CDR3 sequence: CATSGDRGAYNEQFF. DNA for the CDR3: TGTGCCACCAGCGGCGACAGGGGGGCCTACAATGAGCAGTTCTTC.

The rearrangement uses TRBV4-3 and TRBJ2-1; the match to TRBD2 covers 14 bases. CDR3 length: 16 amino acids. Germline CDR1 is LGHNA and CDR2 is YSLEER. Trimming cost V 1 base and J 8 bases; bases outside gene matches: 4. The CDR3 is CASSQAGLAGGYEQFF. CDR3 DNA: TGCGCCAGCAGCCAAGCAGGACTAGCGGGGGGTTATGAGCAGTTCTTC.

The chain joins TRBV5-1 to TRBJ1-1; possibly TRBD1 for D (5 bases). Looked up from germline, CDR1 is SGHRS and CDR2 is YFSETQ. The V gene lost 2 bases and the J gene lost 4 bases, with 9 bases spanning the gap. The CDR3 totals 13 residues. CDR3 protein: CASSFWGSTEAFF. The CDR3 nucleotides are TGCGCCAGCAGCTTCTGGGGCAGCACTGAAGCTTTCTTT. Drawing the rest from reference TRBV5-1 and TRBJ1-1, the complete variable domain is KAGVTQTPRYLIKTRGQQVTLSCSPISGHRSVSWYQQTPGQGLQFLFEYFSETQRNKGNFPGRFSGRQFSNSRSEMNVSTLELGDSALYLCASSFWGSTEAFFGQGTRLTVV.

The chain has TRBV29-1 and TRBJ1-1, with TRBD1 identical over 7 bases. The CDR3 has 11 residues. Germline V gene lookup returns CDR1 SQVTM and CDR2 ANQGSEA. V gave up 7 bases and J gave up 10 bases; unmatched junction bases: 9. The CDR3 bases are TGCAGCGCCCAGGGGGGGCTGGGAGCTTTCTTT. As protein: CSAQGGLGAFF.

This chain uses TRBV5-8 with TRBJ2-1; D remains ambiguous. Germline V lookup: CDR1 SGHTS, CDR2 YDEGEE. This CDR3 is built from 15 residues. V gave up 1 base and J gave up 0 bases, with 8 bases separating them. The CDR3 here is CASSLSQSSYNEQFF. For the CDR3, the DNA is TGTGCCAGCAGCTTGAGCCAAAGCTCCTACAATGAGCAGTTCTTC.

The rearrangement uses TRBV9 and TRBJ1-3; no firm D call. Per the germline V gene, CDR1 is SGDLS and CDR2 is YYNGEE. The CDR3 runs to 14 residues. With 3 bases removed from V and 4 bases from J, the gap between germline ends came to 11 bases. CDR3 sequence (DNA): TGTGCCAGCAGCGACGGTGGAGGGGGAAACACCATATATTTT. This codes for CASSDGGGGNTIYF.

The rearrangement joins TRBV5-1 to TRBJ2-7; perhaps TRBD1 as D (5 bases). Trimming took 1 base from V and 5 from J, leaving 13 bases between them. The germline gives CDR1 SGHRS, CDR2 YFSETQ. There are 14 residues in the CDR3. The CDR3 DNA follows: TGCGCCAGCAGCTTGATCCCCGACAGCGACGAGCAGTACTTC. Protein sequence: CASSLIPDSDEQYF.

The rearrangement uses TRBV10-3 and TRBJ1-2, with 9 bases matching TRBD1. The CDR3 loop spans 15 amino acids. The V gene end was trimmed by 5 bases and the J gene end by 4 bases; junction bases not matched to a gene: 8. Germline V gene sequence: CDR1 ENHRY, CDR2 SYGVKD. This CDR3 is CAISFAQGAGYGYTF. DNA of the CDR3: TGTGCCATCAGTTTCGCACAGGGGGCTGGCTATGGCTACACCTTC.

V usage is TRBV6-4 and J usage is TRBJ1-5; a weak D match, TRBD1 (6 bases). Between the trimmed V and J ends, which lost 5 bases and 3 bases, there was a span of 11 bases. This CDR3 has 14 residues. The germline CDR1 and CDR2 sequences are MRHNA and SNTAGT. The DNA of the CDR3 is TGTGCCAGCAGTTACAGGGAACCCAATCAGCCCCAGCATTTT. This gives the protein CASSYREPNQPQHF.

By share, this clone counts as medium-sized. The chain combines TRBV6-4 with TRBJ2-1; 7 positions agree with TRBD2. This CDR3 is 14 amino acids long. Trimming took 2 bases from V and 2 from J; bases not matched to a gene: 0. The germline CDR1 and CDR2 sequences are MRHNA and SNTAGT. The CDR3: CASSDGGAYNEQFF. The DNA of the CDR3 is TGTGCCAGCAGTGACGGGGGGGCCTACAATGAGCAGTTCTTC.

The genes are TRBV18 and TRBJ2-7, with D possibly matching TRBD2 (5 bases). The CDR3 runs to 14 residues. The V gene lost 3 bases and the J gene lost 2 bases, with 11 bases spanning the gap. CDR1 is KGHSH and CDR2 is LQKENI in the germline V gene. The CDR3 DNA reads as TGTGCCAGCTCACCTCCTGAGGGAGCCTACGAGCAGTACTTC. Translated, it gives CASSPPEGAYEQYF.